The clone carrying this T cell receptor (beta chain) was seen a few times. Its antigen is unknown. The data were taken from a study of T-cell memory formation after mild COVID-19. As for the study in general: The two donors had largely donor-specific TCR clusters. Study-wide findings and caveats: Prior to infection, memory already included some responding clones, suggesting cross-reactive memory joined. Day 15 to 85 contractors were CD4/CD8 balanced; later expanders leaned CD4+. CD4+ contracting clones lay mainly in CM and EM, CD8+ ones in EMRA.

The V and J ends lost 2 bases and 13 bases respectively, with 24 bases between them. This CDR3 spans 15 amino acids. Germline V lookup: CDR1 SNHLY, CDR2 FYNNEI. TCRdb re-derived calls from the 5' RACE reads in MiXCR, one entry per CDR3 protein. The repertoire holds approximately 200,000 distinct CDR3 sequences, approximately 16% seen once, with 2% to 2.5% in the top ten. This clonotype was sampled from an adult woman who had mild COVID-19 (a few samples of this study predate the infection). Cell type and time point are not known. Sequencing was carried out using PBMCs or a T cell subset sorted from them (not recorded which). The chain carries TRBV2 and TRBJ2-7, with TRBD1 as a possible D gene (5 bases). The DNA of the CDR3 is TGTGCCAGCAGTGAAACATTAGGGGCTACGAACCTCCTATACTTC. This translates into CASSETLGATNLLYF.